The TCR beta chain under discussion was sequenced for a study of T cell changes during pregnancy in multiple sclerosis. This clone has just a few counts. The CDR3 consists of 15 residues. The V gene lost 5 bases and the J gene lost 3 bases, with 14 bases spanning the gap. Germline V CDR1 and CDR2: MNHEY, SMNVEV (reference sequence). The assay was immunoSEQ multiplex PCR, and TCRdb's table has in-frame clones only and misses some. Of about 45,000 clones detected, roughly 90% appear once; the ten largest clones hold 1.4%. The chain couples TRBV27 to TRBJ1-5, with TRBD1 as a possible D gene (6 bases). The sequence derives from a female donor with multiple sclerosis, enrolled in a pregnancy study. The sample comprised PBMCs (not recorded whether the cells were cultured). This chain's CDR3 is CASSQTTGANQPQHF. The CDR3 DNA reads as TGTGCCAGCAGTCAGACGACAGGCGCCAATCAGCCCCAGCATTTT.